This T cell receptor beta chain was sequenced for a study of T cells expressing NK-cell markers. Overall study: Sorted CD3+CD56-NKG2C+, CD3+CD56+NKG2C+ and CD3+CD56+NKG2C- T cells supplied the TCR beta repertoires.

General study points: 1.0-7.0% of CD8+ T cells in roughly six donors belonged to dominant NKG2C+ clonotypes.

TCRdb derives one entry per CDR3 protein from the 5' RACE reads, leaving out DNA. The listing records fewer than 400,000 distinct CDR3 sequences. Worth noting for this clonotype: Its specificity is not known.

From germline, CDR1 is SGHAT and CDR2 FQNNGV. The CDR3 totals 14 residues. The source material was blood T cells: a sorted CD56 or NKG2C T cell subset, CD4+ or CD8+ T cells, or bulk PBMC T cells (not recorded which). The chain combines TRBV11-2 with TRBJ2-7; there is no DNA to check the TCRdb D call of TRBD2. The source of this sequence is a woman aged 50 to 60 in good health. The CDR3 loop is CASSWAGVVGEQYF.